Shown below are 4 T cell receptor beta chains from a single sample sequenced in a study of breast tumors, draining lymph nodes, adjacent tissues. Breast cancer patients provided tissue from their axillary draining lymph nodes. MiXCR, applied by TCRdb to the multiplex PCR reads, yields one record per CDR3 protein. Among around 140,000 distinct CDR3 sequences listed, around 22% were seen once. Sequencing was carried out using axillary lymph node tissue. The receptors were sampled from a female donor with breast cancer. Some clones in this sample may be carry-over from other donors' samples.

At least ten counts were recorded for this clonotype. The chain has TRBV7-9 and TRBJ2-3; 7 bases fit TRBD1. This CDR3 contains 17 residues. The V gene's germline CDR1 is SEHNR and CDR2 FQNEAQ (reference sequence). J lost 3 bases, V lost 5 bases, and 14 bases had no gene match. CDR3 protein: CASSPGQPDRTTDTQYF. The CDR3 DNA follows: TGTGCCAGCAGCCCCGGGCAGCCGGACAGGACTACAGATACGCAGTATTTT. The full variable domain, with the rest looked up from reference TRBV7-9 and TRBJ2-3, is DTGVSQNPRHKITKRGQNVTFRCDPISEHNRLYWYRQTLGQGPEFLTYFQNEAQLEKSRLLSDRFSAERPKGSFSTLEIQRTEQGDSAMYLCASSPGQPDRTTDTQYFGPGTRLTVL.

Notes on this clonotype: A much more abundant neighbour one base away suggests this may be a read error. The chain couples TRBV18 to TRBJ1-2, with a tentative D call TRBD1 (6 bases). The CDR3 loop spans 15 amino acids. The germline V gene has CDR1 KGHSH and CDR2 LQKENI. The CDR3 nucleotides are TGTGCCAGCTCACCGGGGGGCAGGGCCAACTATGGCCACACCTTC. Translated: CASSPGGRANYGHTF.

This clonotype has a count of ten or more. The rearrangement joins TRBV18 to TRBJ2-7; no clear D. V was shortened by 2 bases and J by 5 bases, with 7 bases between the two germline ends. Germline CDR1 and CDR2: KGHSH and LQKENI. The CDR3 covers 12 residues. The CDR3 nucleotides read TGTGCCAGCTCACCAAACACCAACGAGCAGTACTTC. Translation: CASSPNTNEQYF.

A word on this clonotype: A junction boundary mismatches the germline segment, possibly from a read error. The chain joins TRBV5-5 to TRBJ2-1; 8 bases line up with TRBD2. Germline CDR1 is SGHKS and CDR2 is YYEKEE (reference sequence). The CDR3 runs to 17 residues. The CDR3, as DNA: TGTGCCAGCAGCTTGGATAGCGGGGAAAGCTCCTACAATGGGCAGTTCTTC. It encodes CASSLDSGESSYNGQFF.